This TCR beta chain was obtained from a study of T-cell reconstitution after alpha-beta-depleted transplantation in children. Study findings and constraints: Several hundred expanded graft clones reportedly were the source of alpha-beta T cells about two months after transplant. Diversity and T-cell counts at one year after transplant derived mostly from new T cells.

This sample's TCRbeta library carried unique molecular identifier barcodes. TCRdb used MiXCR to reprocess the PCR reads, holding one entry per CDR3 protein. The profile shows about 310,000 distinct CDR3 sequences, approximately 23% of them singletons. Comment on this clonotype: Its antigen remains unidentified.

The CDR3 spans 15 residues. Germline V gene lookup returns CDR1 SGHAT and CDR2 FQNNGV. The V and J ends lost 1 base and 0 bases respectively, with 6 bases between them. This TCR was recovered from a male patient between 10 and 17 years old who had a stem cell transplant for acute lymphoblastic leukemia, so the T cells may come from the graft donor. Material: PBMCs, mostly from graft donor cells, obtained 180 days after TCRalphabeta/CD19-depleted stem cell transplant. The J gene is TRBJ2-2, the V gene TRBV11-2; D gene uncertain. The CDR3 spells CASSLVSANTGELFF. The CDR3 bases are TGTGCCAGCAGCTTAGTGTCCGCGAACACCGGGGAGCTGTTTTTT.